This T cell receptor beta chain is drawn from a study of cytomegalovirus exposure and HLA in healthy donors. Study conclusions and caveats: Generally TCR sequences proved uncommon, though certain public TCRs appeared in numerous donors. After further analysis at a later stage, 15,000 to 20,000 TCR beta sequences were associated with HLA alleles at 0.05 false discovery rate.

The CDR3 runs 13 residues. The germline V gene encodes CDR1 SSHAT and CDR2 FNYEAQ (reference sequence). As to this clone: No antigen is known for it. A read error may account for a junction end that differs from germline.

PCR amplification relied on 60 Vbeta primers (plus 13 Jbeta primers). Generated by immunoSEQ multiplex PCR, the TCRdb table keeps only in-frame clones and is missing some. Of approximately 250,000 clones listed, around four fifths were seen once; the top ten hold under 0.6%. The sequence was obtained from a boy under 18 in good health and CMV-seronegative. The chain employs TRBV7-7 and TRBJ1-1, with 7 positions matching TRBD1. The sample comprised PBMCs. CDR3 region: CASSSDRDTEAFF. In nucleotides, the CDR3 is TGTGCTAGCAGCTCAGACAGGGACACTGAAGCTTTCTTT.